This T cell receptor beta chain is drawn from a study of cytomegalovirus exposure and HLA in healthy donors. Study background: Within an early data release were about 80 million unique TCRs drawn from HLA-typed donors. Study conclusions and caveats: The authors later found most CMV-associated TCR beta chains appeared HLA-restricted. Some public TCRs appeared in many individuals, while most sequences were rare.

Germline lookup yields CDR1 SEHNR and CDR2 FQNEAQ (reference sequence). V shed 3 bases, J shed 8 bases, and the junction held 3 bases outside the gene matches. The CDR3 length is 13 residues. Researchers ran the PCR with 60 Vbeta and 13 Jbeta primers. Generated by immunoSEQ multiplex PCR, the TCRdb table keeps only in-frame clones and is missing some. The data hold 160,000 or so clones, with about 68% observed a single time. For this clone: Its antigen is as yet unknown.

The sample was PBMCs. The sequence came from a female donor in good health and CMV-seronegative. V is TRBV7-9 and J is TRBJ1-2; 10 nucleotides agree with TRBD1. CDR3 sequence (DNA): TGTGCCAGCAGCTTGGACAGGGGGAACGGCTACACCTTC. It codes for CASSLDRGNGYTF.